This is a list of T cell receptor beta chains from one sample in a study of CD8+ T cells in alopecia areata. Sequencing was performed with immunoSEQ multiplex PCR; in TCRdb, only in-frame clones are kept and a portion is missing. Seen here are around 200,000 clones, around half observed once, and the top ten hold roughly a tenth. The sequencing used CD8+ T cells sorted from blood, collected at week 24, from a patient treated with tofacitinib. The receptors were sampled from a human donor with alopecia areata. Both conserved end residues are part of each CDR3. A D gene is named only where the DNA matches it firmly. Clone size, where shown, is once, few, many, or a class for clones that have expanded.

clone size,J gene,D gene,CDR3 length,V gene,CDR3 DNA,CDR3 protein
few,TRBJ1-2,NA,15,TRBV29-1,TGCAGCGGGGGCGAACGGTACTACCCTGGGGACGGCTACACCTTC,CSGGERYYPGDGYTF
few,TRBJ2-1,TRBD1,16,TRBV18,TGTGCCAGCTCACCGTCCCGGGACAGGGCCTACAATGAGCAGTTCTTC,CASSPSRDRAYNEQFF
NA,TRBJ2-3,NA,15,TRBV2,TGTGCCAGCAGTGAGGGGCGGGACCGCACAGATACGCAGTATTTT,CASSEGRDRTDTQYF
NA,TRBJ2-7,TRBD2,16,TRBV7-9,TGTGCCAGCAGCCCGAGGCGGGGGGACCACCGCTACGAGCAGTACTTC,CASSPRRGDHRYEQYF
NA,TRBJ2-7,NA,12,TRBV25-1,TGTGCCAGCAGTGAATACCCCTACGAGCAGTACTTC,CASSEYPYEQYF
few,TRBJ1-5,NA,16,TRBV4-3,TGCGCCAGCAGCCAAGAGCTAGGGGAAGGCAATCAGCCCCAGCATTTT,CASSQELGEGNQPQHF
NA,TRBJ2-7,NA,13,TRBV27,TGTGCCAGCAGTTTCGGCAGGGACTACGAGCAGTACTTC,CASSFGRDYEQYF
NA,TRBJ2-7,TRBD2,15,TRBV9,TGTGCCAGCAGCCCCGTAGCGGGGGCCTCCTACGAGCAGTACTTC,CASSPVAGASYEQYF
NA,TRBJ2-7,NA,13,TRBV2,TGTGCCAGCAGTGTGGGGATCTCCTACGAGCAGTACTTC,CASSVGISYEQYF
NA,TRBJ1-2,NA,14,TRBV30,TGTGCCTGGAGTATGACAGGTGCTAGCTATGGCTACACCTTC,CAWSMTGASYGYTF
NA,TRBJ1-1,NA,13,TRBV30,TGTGCCTGGTCCACGGCGCGGGGCACTGAAGCTTTCTTT,CAWSTARGTEAFF
once,TRBJ2-3,NA,13,TRBV11-2,TGTGCCAGCAGCTTAATGGGCGGGGATACGCAGTATTTT,CASSLMGGDTQYF
NA,TRBJ2-6,NA,16,TRBV9,TGTGCCAGCAGCGCCGATGAGGGTACTGGGGCCAACGTCCTGACTTTC,CASSADEGTGANVLTF
NA,TRBJ1-2,NA,11,TRBV29-1,TGCAGCGTTGAACAGCCCGATGGCTACACCTTC,CSVEQPDGYTF
NA,TRBJ1-2,NA,14,TRBV9,TGTGCCAGCAGCGGCCGGCCAACGGGTTATGGCTACACCTTC,CASSGRPTGYGYTF
NA,TRBJ2-2,NA,16,TRBV28,TGTGCCAGCAGCCGCCCCCATGGACAGAACACCGGGGAGCTGTTTTTT,CASSRPHGQNTGELFF
few,TRBJ2-7,NA,14,TRBV29-1,TGCAGCGTGAGGGGAGGACAGGTTCCCTACGAGCAGTACTTC,CSVRGGQVPYEQYF
few,TRBJ2-3,NA,15,TRBV7-2,TGTGCCAGCAGCCTAAGGGACTTTAGCACAGATACGCAGTATTTT,CASSLRDFSTDTQYF
few,TRBJ2-3,TRBD2,13,TRBV29-1,TGCAGCGTTACTAGCGGGGACACAGATACGCAGTATTTT,CSVTSGDTDTQYF
NA,TRBJ1-2,NA,14,TRBV2,TGTGCCAGCAGTCAGGATCCTCTTAACTATGGCTACACCTTC,CASSQDPLNYGYTF
few,TRBJ2-5,TRBD1,15,TRBV11-2,TGTGCCAGCATGGGGACAGGAGCCTTCCTGGGGACCCAGTACTTC,CASMGTGAFLGTQYF
NA,TRBJ1-1,NA,12,TRBV29-1,TGCAGTGTGGTCGTGGGGAACACTGAAGCTTTCTTT,CSVVVGNTEAFF
NA,TRBJ2-1,TRBD1,14,TRBV4-3,TGCGCCAGCAGCCAAGTTGAGGGGGCTATTGAGCAGTTCTTC,CASSQVEGAIEQFF
NA,TRBJ1-1,NA,17,TRBV11-2,TGTGCCAGCAGCTTAGTGGCCCAAGGGGGATCAAACACTGAAGCTTTCTTT,CASSLVAQGGSNTEAFF
NA,TRBJ1-6,TRBD1,14,TRBV7-8,TGTGCCAGCAGCTCTGGACAGGGTAATTCACCCCTCCACTTT,CASSSGQGNSPLHF
once,TRBJ2-3,NA,16,TRBV9,TGTGCCAGCAGCCCTCAAGGAAGGGGGGCCCCAGATACGCAGTATTTT,CASSPQGRGAPDTQYF
NA,TRBJ1-1,NA,14,TRBV6-5,TGTGCCAGCAGTACGGACAGCTTGAACACTGAAGCTTTCTTT,CASSTDSLNTEAFF
NA,TRBJ2-1,NA,12,TRBV7-9,TGTGCCAGCAGCCCTAGTATAAATGAGCAGTTCTTC,CASSPSINEQFF
few,TRBJ2-7,TRBD1,14,TRBV13,TGTGCCAGCAGCCAGGGACAGGGGATGCACGAGCAGTACTTC,CASSQGQGMHEQYF
NA,TRBJ1-6,NA,13,TRBV2,TGTGCCAGCAGTGAAGCGGACGGTCGGTCCCTCCACTTT,CASSEADGRSLHF
once,TRBJ2-1,TRBD2,17,TRBV11-2,TGTGCCAGCAGCTTAGTAGCGGGGGGGAGCTCCTACAATGAGCAGTTCTTC,CASSLVAGGSSYNEQFF
NA,TRBJ2-1,NA,14,TRBV7-6,TGTGCCAGCAGCTTCGGGGTTGACTACAATGAGCAGTTCTTC,CASSFGVDYNEQFF
NA,TRBJ2-7,TRBD2,14,TRBV19,TGTGCCAGTAGTTATGCGGGAGGTCCCTACGAGCAGTACTTC,CASSYAGGPYEQYF
NA,TRBJ1-5,NA,13,TRBV19,TGTGCCAGTAGTACCTCGAGCAGTCAGCCCCAGCATTTT,CASSTSSSQPQHF
NA,TRBJ2-7,TRBD2,15,TRBV10-3,TGTGCCATCGCATTTCCCCAAGCGGGGGCGGTCGAGCAGTACTTC,CAIAFPQAGAVEQYF
NA,TRBJ1-1,TRBD1,15,TRBV9,TGTGCCAGCAGGTCCTCAGGGGCAGGGGGCACTGAAGCTTTCTTT,CASRSSGAGGTEAFF
NA,TRBJ2-2,TRBD2,13,TRBV13,TGTGCCAGCAGCACTAGCGTCACCGGGGAGCTGTTTTTT,CASSTSVTGELFF
NA,TRBJ1-4,NA,15,TRBV30,TGTGCCTGGAGTTATTCTCCAGTCACTAATGAAAAACTGTTTTTT,CAWSYSPVTNEKLFF
NA,TRBJ1-6,NA,16,TRBV10-2,TGCGCCAGCAAGCCAGACCCAGGAGGTCATAATTCACCCCTCCACTTT,CASKPDPGGHNSPLHF
NA,TRBJ1-4,NA,16,TRBV28,TGTGCCAGCAGTCCCCGTGACGGAGTGGAAAATGAAAAACTGTTTTTT,CASSPRDGVENEKLFF
few,TRBJ2-1,TRBD1,15,TRBV19,TGTGCCAGTAGTACAACCGGGACAGCCTACAATGAGCAGTTCTTC,CASSTTGTAYNEQFF
few,TRBJ2-1,TRBD1,15,TRBV29-1,TGCAGCGTTGAACCGGGACAGGGATCCTACAATGAGCAGTTCTTC,CSVEPGQGSYNEQFF
NA,TRBJ2-7,TRBD2,14,TRBV5-6,TGTGCCAGCAGCTTGGGCGGGAGGTCTCTCGAGCAGTACTTC,CASSLGGRSLEQYF
NA,TRBJ1-2,NA,15,TRBV14,TGTGCCAGCAGCCAAGAGGACGGTCCTAACTATGGCTACACCTTC,CASSQEDGPNYGYTF
NA,TRBJ2-2,TRBD1,17,TRBV4-3,TGCGCCAGCAGCCCCTCCCGGGACAGGGTACCTACCGGGGAGCTGTTTTTT,CASSPSRDRVPTGELFF
NA,TRBJ1-1,NA,13,TRBV28,TGTGCCAGCAGTTTAACCGAGGGGACTGAAGCTTTCTTT,CASSLTEGTEAFF
NA,TRBJ2-1,NA,12,TRBV2,TGTGCCAGCAGTGACGGAAGCAATGAGCAGTTCTTC,CASSDGSNEQFF
once,TRBJ2-5,NA,15,TRBV7-3,TGTGCCAGCAGCTTAGGTCGTGCCCGGGAAGAGACCCAGTACTTC,CASSLGRAREETQYF
NA,TRBJ1-5,NA,12,TRBV7-8,TGTGCCAGCACCACGTTAGGTCAGCCCCAGCATTTT,CASTTLGQPQHF
NA,TRBJ2-3,TRBD2,15,TRBV4-3,TGCGCCAGCAGCCAAGGGACTAGCGGGGGAGATACGCAGTATTTT,CASSQGTSGGDTQYF
NA,TRBJ1-1,TRBD1,15,TRBV27,TGTGCCAGCAGGCCCCCGGGACAGGGATACACTGAAGCTTTCTTT,CASRPPGQGYTEAFF
NA,TRBJ1-1,NA,13,TRBV5-4,TGTGCCAGCAGCTTTAGAGGGGCGGATGAAGCTTTCTTT,CASSFRGADEAFF
NA,TRBJ2-7,NA,12,TRBV2,TGTGCCAGCAGCTTAGGGGCCTACGAGCAGTACTTC,CASSLGAYEQYF
NA,TRBJ2-1,NA,14,TRBV25-1,TGTGCCAGCAGTGAGGTTAAGGGGGTCAATGAGCAGTTCTTC,CASSEVKGVNEQFF
NA,TRBJ1-6,TRBD1,15,TRBV6-1,TGTGCCAGCAGTGACGTGGGGACAGGGAATTCACCCCTCCACTTT,CASSDVGTGNSPLHF
NA,TRBJ2-7,NA,15,TRBV4-3,TGCGCCAGCAGCCAAGGGTTAGGGCTCTCCTACGAGCAGTACTTC,CASSQGLGLSYEQYF
NA,TRBJ2-2,NA,14,TRBV30,TGTGCCGTGGAAACGGGGGGCCGGACCGGGGAGCTGTTTTTT,CAVETGGRTGELFF
few,TRBJ2-7,NA,13,TRBV6-6,TGTGCCAGCAGTCCCCTCGGGGGGCACGAGCAGTACTTC,CASSPLGGHEQYF
NA,TRBJ1-1,NA,13,TRBV14,TGTGCCAGCAGCCTGGGTCGTAACACTGAAGCTTTCTTT,CASSLGRNTEAFF
NA,TRBJ1-5,TRBD1,17,TRBV2,TGTGCCAGTCGAGGGAGCAGGGGGATAACTGTAGATCAGCCCCAGCATTTT,CASRGSRGITVDQPQHF